Below are 16 T cell receptor beta chains sequenced from a single sample in a study of shared clonotypes between healthy human individuals. TCRdb's copy holds only in-frame clones and misses some; the assay was immunoSEQ multiplex PCR. Counted here are 450,000 to 500,000 clones, around four fifths occurring once; the ten biggest clones make up 9.5% to 15%. Sequenced sample: PBMCs. All receptors come from a woman between 40 and 50 years old in good health. Some clones in this sample may be carry-over from other donors' samples.

The rearrangement joins TRBV30 to TRBJ1-2; tentatively, D is TRBD1 (5 bases). This CDR3 is built from 11 residues. Trimming left V 2 bases short and J 13 bases short, with 14 bases between. Per the germline V gene, CDR1 is GTSNPN and CDR2 is SVGIG (reference sequence). The CDR3: CAWSRGGSRTF. The CDR3 DNA sequence: TGTGCCTGGAGTAGGGGCGGGTCCCGCACCTTC.

This clone was recorded only once. The rearrangement uses TRBV4-1 and TRBJ1-5; tentatively, D is TRBD1 (6 bases). CDR3 size: 15 residues. The germline V and J ends were trimmed by 4 bases and 4 bases, with 14 bases remaining between them. Germline CDR1 reads MGHRA; CDR2 reads YSYEKL. This CDR3 is CASSLRDTQNQPQHF. The CDR3, as DNA: TGCGCCAGCAGCCTCCGGGACACACAGAATCAGCCCCAGCATTTT.

The chain carries TRBV11-2 and TRBJ2-2; D may correspond to TRBD1 or TRBD2 (5 bases each). Germline-derived CDR1 and CDR2 are SGHAT and FQNNGV. Trimming removed 3 bases at V and 6 bases at J, with 11 bases between. The CDR3 spans 14 residues. This chain's CDR3 is CASSFGTGPGELFF. In nucleotides, the CDR3 is TGTGCCAGCAGCTTTGGGACGGGGCCCGGGGAGCTGTTTTTT. The entire variable domain, with the rest obtained from reference TRBV11-2 and TRBJ2-2, is as follows: EAGVAQSPRYKIIEKRQSVAFWCNPISGHATLYWYQQILGQGPKLLIQFQNNGVVDDSQLPKDRFSAERLKGVDSTLKIQPAKLEDSAVYLCASSFGTGPGELFFGEGSRLTVL.

V usage is TRBV7-2 and J usage is TRBJ1-5, with 7 bases aligning to TRBD1. V lost 3 bases and J lost 4; bases outside the gene matches: 6. Per the germline V gene, CDR1 is SGHTA and CDR2 is FQGNSA. The length of the CDR3 is 15 residues. CDR3 nucleotide sequence: TGTGCCAGCAGCTTTACAGGGGTTTCTAATCAGCCCCAGCATTTT. Translation gives CASSFTGVSNQPQHF.

The V call is TRBV7-8, the J call TRBJ2-7; D possibly matches TRBD1 or TRBD2 (5 bases each). With 1 base removed from V and 3 bases from J, the gap between germline ends came to 10 bases. This CDR3 spans 14 amino acids. Germline lookup yields CDR1 SGHVS and CDR2 FQNEAQ. CDR3 amino acids: CASSLGGIDYEQYF. The CDR3 nucleotides are TGTGCCAGCAGCTTAGGGGGGATTGACTACGAGCAGTACTTC.

This chain joins TRBV2 and TRBJ1-3, with D possibly being TRBD1 (5 bases). The V end was cut by 10 bases, the J end by 2 bases, with 18 bases between. The CDR3 is 15 amino acids. Germline CDR1 SNHLY, CDR2 FYNNEI. Written as DNA, the CDR3 is TGTGCCACCCTAAAGGGGTGGGAAGCTGGAAACACCATATATTTT. The encoded protein is CATLKGWEAGNTIYF. The full variable domain, with the rest looked up from reference TRBV2 and TRBJ1-3, is EPEVTQTPSHQVTQMGQEVILRCVPISNHLYFYWYRQILGQKVEFLVSFYNNEISEKSEIFDDQFSVERPDGSNFTLKIRSTKLEDSAMYFCATLKGWEAGNTIYFGEGSWLTVV.

The chain has TRBV7-9 and TRBJ2-7, with 11 bases identical to TRBD2. CDR3 length: 14 amino acids. The V segment lost 7 bases and the J segment 2 bases; nucleotides outside the gene matches: 4. The germline V gene encodes CDR1 SEHNR and CDR2 FQNEAQ (reference sequence). As DNA, the CDR3 is TGTGCCAGCACGCTAGCGGGAGGCCCCTACGAGCAGTACTTC. Translation: CASTLAGGPYEQYF.

The genes are TRBV5-1 and TRBJ2-3, with 8 positions matching TRBD1. With 2 bases clipped from V and 0 bases from J, the junction kept 2 bases outside the gene matches. The CDR3 covers 15 residues. The germline V gene has CDR1 SGHRS and CDR2 YFSETQ. In DNA, the CDR3 is TGCGCCAGCAGCTTTGGACAGGGCAGCACAGATACGCAGTATTTT. This translates into CASSFGQGSTDTQYF.

This clone occurred once. J is TRBJ2-3 and V is TRBV7-3, with D tentatively TRBD2 (6 bases). Trimming stripped 4 bases from V and 1 base from J, with 12 bases between. CDR1 SGHTA and CDR2 FQGTGA come from the germline V gene. The CDR3 loop spans 15 amino acids. This CDR3 is CASSSRGGGTDTQYF. DNA for the CDR3: TGTGCCAGCAGCTCAAGGGGAGGTGGCACAGATACGCAGTATTTT.

The V gene is TRBV28, the J gene TRBJ2-1, with D perhaps TRBD1 or TRBD2 (5 bases each). This CDR3 is built from 13 residues. V was cut by 3 bases and J by 2 bases, with 5 bases left in between. CDR1 and CDR2 (germline): MDHEN, SYDVKM. The DNA of the CDR3 is TGTGCCAGCAGTTTGGGGGCCTACAATGAGCAGTTCTTC. Translating it yields CASSLGAYNEQFF.

The J gene is TRBJ1-1, the V gene TRBV7-9; tentative D call: TRBD1 (5 bases). In germline, CDR1 is SEHNR, CDR2 FQNEAQ (reference sequence). V was trimmed by 5 bases and J by 1 base, leaving 11 bases between them. The CDR3 totals 14 residues. The CDR3 DNA reads TGTGCCAGCAGCGTGGGACGCGGGAACACTGAAGCTTTCTTT. Amino acids: CASSVGRGNTEAFF. The whole variable domain, remainder taken from reference TRBV7-9 and TRBJ1-1, is DTGVSQNPRHKITKRGQNVTFRCDPISEHNRLYWYRQTLGQGPEFLTYFQNEAQLEKSRLLSDRFSAERPKGSFSTLEIQRTEQGDSAMYLCASSVGRGNTEAFFGQGTRLTVV.

The J gene is TRBJ2-3, the V gene TRBV5-1; D is possibly TRBD2 (6 bases). V was cut by 4 bases and J by 2 bases, with 11 bases left in between. This CDR3 spans 14 amino acids. Germline CDR1 reads SGHRS; CDR2 reads YFSETQ. The CDR3 DNA is TGCGCCAGCAGCCTTCGGGGGACCACAGATACGCAGTATTTT. Residues: CASSLRGTTDTQYF.

The V call is TRBV10-3, the J call TRBJ2-1, with D tentatively TRBD2 (5 bases). Trimming pared 7 bases from V and 9 bases from J, leaving 13 bases between. The CDR3 has 12 residues. Germline-derived CDR1 and CDR2 are ENHRY and SYGVKD. This chain's CDR3 is CAITGGRGEQFF. The CDR3 DNA is TGTGCCATCACAGGAGGCCGTGGTGAGCAGTTCTTC.

The genes are TRBV6-4 and TRBJ1-4, with 9 bases fitting TRBD1. Trimming removed 4 bases from V and 7 bases from J; junction bases left unmatched: 1. Germline CDR1 reads MRHNA; CDR2 reads SNTAGT. The CDR3 is made up of 13 amino acids. In nucleotides, the CDR3 is TGTGCCAGCAGTGTGGACAGGGGTGAAAAACTGTTTTTT. As protein: CASSVDRGEKLFF.

The chain is built from TRBV6-5 and TRBJ1-1; D remains unclear. V lost 5 bases and J lost 7, with 14 bases in between. Looked up from germline, CDR1 is MNHEY and CDR2 is SVGAGI. The CDR3 is made up of 13 amino acids. Here the CDR3 reads CASSQIRRVEAFF. The CDR3 bases are TGTGCCAGCAGTCAAATCCGACGGGTTGAAGCTTTCTTT.

Concerning this clone itself: A far larger clone is one base from this, pointing to a likely read error. J is TRBJ2-7 and V is TRBV7-6, with 9 bases identical to TRBD1. Germline CDR1 SGHVS, CDR2 FNYEAQ. The CDR3 sequence is 13 residues long. CDR3 sequence (DNA): TGTGCCGGCAGCAGGAGACAGGGGGGCGAGCAGTACTTC. This gives the protein CAGSRRQGGEQYF.